The 24 T cell receptor beta chains presented below share a single source sample, sequenced in a study of blood T cell repertoires in COVID-19 (dated by TCRdb to about 2020). Library method: the immunoSEQ multiplex PCR assay. TCRdb stores this immuneACCESS table with in-frame sequences only. Part of the clones is absent; in the studies checked, under half of the shortfall reflects unresolved V genes, and no reason is known for the rest. This sample has tens of thousands of clones in its table, and 80% of those were observed once. Approximately 7.2% of the sample lies in the top ten. Sequenced: peripheral blood. The receptors derive from a man in his sixties with acute or convalescent COVID-19.

The chain couples TRBV6-6 to TRBJ2-1; 9 bases line up with TRBD1. Losses at the gene ends were 6 bases for V and 7 bases for J; bases not matched to a gene: 10. The length of the CDR3 is 15 residues. Germline lookup yields CDR1 MNHNY and CDR2 SVGAGI (reference sequence). CDR3 protein: CASRLMGQGGNEQFF. The CDR3 region has the DNA TGTGCCAGCAGGCTAATGGGACAGGGTGGGAATGAGCAGTTCTTC.

V gene TRBV3-1 (or the pseudogene TRBV3-2) combines with J gene TRBJ2-1, with D tentatively TRBD1 (5 bases). The CDR3 spans 11 residues. Trimming shortened V by 6 bases and J by 7 bases, and 7 bases separated the two germline ends. CDR1 and CDR2 (germline): LGHDT, YNNKEL (reference sequence). DNA for the CDR3: TGTGCCAGCAGAGGGGCGAATGAGCAGTTCTTC. Encoded protein: CASRGANEQFF.

This rearrangement joins TRBV5-4 to TRBJ2-2; 9 bases fit TRBD1. Germline trimming cut 4 bases from V and 8 bases from J; bases unmatched to any gene: 6. The CDR3 has 14 amino acids. Germline values: CDR1 SGHNT, CDR2 YYREEE (reference sequence). This CDR3 is CASSQNRGLGELFF. CDR3 nucleotides: TGTGCCAGCAGCCAAAACAGGGGGCTGGGGGAGCTGTTTTTT.

This chain connects TRBV6-5 to TRBJ1-5, with D perhaps TRBD1 (5 bases). In germline, CDR1 is MNHEY, CDR2 SVGAGI. CDR3 length: 14 amino acids. V was clipped by 6 bases and J by 2 bases, with 11 bases between them. The CDR3 coding sequence is TGTGCCAGCAGGTTGGGGGAGGGCAATCAGCCCCAGCATTTT. Protein sequence: CASRLGEGNQPQHF.

The genes are TRBV2 and TRBJ1-5; D may be TRBD1 (6 bases). Trimming took off 6 bases at V and 4 bases at J, with 16 bases between the two ends. The V gene's germline CDR1 is SNHLY and CDR2 FYNNEI. The CDR3 is made up of 15 amino acids. The CDR3 reads CASRKQGLGNQPQHF. Written as DNA, the CDR3 is TGTGCCAGCAGGAAACAGGGCTTAGGAAATCAGCCCCAGCATTTT.

This sequence joins TRBV24-1 and TRBJ2-5; 7 bases fit TRBD1. The CDR3 has 14 residues. Germline lookup yields CDR1 KGHDR and CDR2 SFDVKD. Germline trimming cut 6 bases from V and 4 bases from J; bases unmatched to any gene: 7. The chain's CDR3 is CATSSRGRGETQYF. The DNA of the CDR3 is TGTGCCACCAGTTCGAGGGGGCGCGGAGAGACCCAGTACTTC.

The chain links TRBV28 to TRBJ2-7, with D unresolved. The CDR3 is made up of 15 amino acids. The V end was cut by 3 bases, the J end by 2 bases, with 14 bases between. Germline-derived CDR1 and CDR2 are MDHEN and SYDVKM. CDR3 coding DNA: TGTGCCAGCAGTTTTGGCACAGTTCGCCCCTACGAGCAGTACTTC. Amino acids: CASSFGTVRPYEQYF.

This chain uses TRBV19 with TRBJ2-2; 8 bases are shared with TRBD2. With V trimmed by 3 bases and J by 7 bases, 7 bases remained unmatched. The CDR3 has 15 amino acids. Germline CDR1 reads LNHDA; CDR2 reads SQIVND (reference sequence). The DNA for the CDR3 is TGTGCCAGTAGTATCCGGGGGGGCCGAGGCGGGGAGCTGTTTTTT. Translation: CASSIRGGRGGELFF. The variable domain in full, completed from reference TRBV19 and TRBJ2-2, reads DGGITQSPKYLFRKEGQNVTLSCEQNLNHDAMYWYRQDPGQGLRLIYYSQIVNDFQKGDIAEGYSVSREKKESFPLTVTSAQKNPTAFYLCASSIRGGRGGELFFGEGSRLTVL.

This clone was counted a few times. This rearrangement joins TRBV9 to TRBJ2-5; 11 nucleotides agree with TRBD2. CDR1 and CDR2 (germline): SGDLS, YYNGEE. The length of the CDR3 is 17 residues. Trimming removed 4 bases from V and 1 base from J; junction bases left unmatched: 9. The CDR3 reads CASSPTASGGIQETQYF. The CDR3 DNA reads as TGTGCCAGCAGCCCAACGGCTAGCGGGGGGATCCAAGAGACCCAGTACTTC.

This sequence joins TRBV28 and TRBJ1-2, with D maybe TRBD1 (5 bases). V shed 10 bases and J shed 6 bases, with 12 bases lying between them. The CDR3 consists of 11 residues. Germline loops: CDR1 MDHEN, CDR2 SYDVKM. The CDR3 sequence is CANQGVDGYTF. The DNA for the CDR3 is TGTGCCAACCAGGGTGTAGATGGCTACACCTTC.

The rearrangement joins TRBV2 to TRBJ2-7; a weak D match, TRBD2 (7 bases). The V and J ends lost 10 bases and 3 bases respectively, with 16 bases between them. The CDR3 has 13 residues. CDR1 and CDR2 from the germline V gene are SNHLY and FYNNEI. As DNA, the CDR3 is TGTGCCACCTTGGGCGGGGGCCTCTACGAGCAGTACTTC. Amino acids: CATLGGGLYEQYF.

This clone was seen only a few times. V and J are TRBV11-3 and TRBJ2-7; 9 bases match TRBD1. CDR3 size: 16 residues. Per germline, CDR1 SGHNT and CDR2 YENEEA. The trim removed 3 bases at V and 6 bases at J, leaving 12 bases unmatched. The CDR3 protein is CASSFASGQGQGEQYF. The DNA of the CDR3 is TGTGCCAGCAGCTTCGCCTCGGGACAGGGTCAAGGCGAGCAGTACTTC.

This rearrangement joins TRBV6-5 to TRBJ2-2, with TRBD1 identical over 8 bases. The V segment lost 6 bases and the J segment 7 bases; nucleotides outside the gene matches: 7. This CDR3 has 14 amino acids. Germline CDR1 is MNHEY and CDR2 is SVGAGI. CDR3 sequence: CASRWQGANGELFF. The DNA of the CDR3 is TGTGCCAGCAGGTGGCAGGGGGCAAACGGGGAGCTGTTTTTT.

This clone has only one observation. The V call is TRBV6-1, the J call TRBJ2-6; TRBD1 is a possible D gene (6 bases). The germline V and J ends were trimmed by 1 base and 4 bases, with 11 bases remaining between them. Germline assignment: CDR1 MNHNS and CDR2 SASEGT. The CDR3 covers 16 residues. The CDR3 is CASSEGTGSGANVLTF. The CDR3 DNA is TGTGCCAGCAGTGAAGGAACAGGGAGCGGGGCCAACGTCCTGACTTTC.

The chain recombines TRBV6-6 with TRBJ1-1; D is undetermined. The CDR3 consists of 13 residues. Trimming took off 1 base at V and 7 bases at J, with 10 bases between the two ends. Per germline, CDR1 MNHNY and CDR2 SVGAGI (reference sequence). The CDR3 DNA reads TGTGCCAGCAGTTACTTCCTAGGCCTTGAAGCTTTCTTT. Protein: CASSYFLGLEAFF.

The CDR3 region is CASTGQTNTGELFF. The CDR3 DNA sequence: TGTGCCAGCACGGGACAGACGAACACCGGGGAGCTGTTTTTT. This chain joins TRBV9 and TRBJ2-2, with 7 bases aligning to TRBD1. CDR1 and CDR2 (germline): SGDLS, YYNGEE. The V segment lost 6 bases and the J segment 0 bases; nucleotides outside the gene matches: 2. This CDR3 is built from 14 residues.

On this clone: The same CDR3 can be traced to other DNA sequences in this sample. This rearrangement joins TRBV7-3 to TRBJ1-2; 9 bases fit TRBD1. CDR3 length: 14 amino acids. V dropped 5 bases and J dropped 8; count of bases not matched to a gene: 9. Germline V CDR1 and CDR2: SGHTA, FQGTGA. CDR3 loop: CASSPSGTGRGYTF. CDR3 bases: TGTGCCAGCAGCCCCTCCGGGACAGGGAGAGGCTACACCTTC.

The chain recombines TRBV5-1 with TRBJ2-3; 9 bases map to TRBD2. With V trimmed by 4 bases and J by 6 bases, 9 bases remained unmatched. The CDR3 runs to 15 residues. Germline V lookup: CDR1 SGHRS, CDR2 YFSETQ. The chain's CDR3 is CASSGYLAGGDTQYF. CDR3 DNA sequence: TGCGCCAGCAGCGGTTATCTCGCGGGGGGGGATACGCAGTATTTT.

V usage is TRBV19 and J usage is TRBJ1-5; 8 nucleotides match TRBD1. Germline V gives CDR1 LNHDA, CDR2 SQIVND (reference sequence). Trimming took 4 bases from V and 1 from J; bases not matched to a gene: 3. The CDR3 consists of 15 residues. Here the CDR3 reads CASSNRQGSNQPQHF. In DNA form, the CDR3 reads TGTGCCAGTAGTAATCGACAGGGGAGCAATCAGCCCCAGCATTTT.

The genes are TRBV30 and TRBJ2-5, with 12 bases aligning to TRBD2. The V and J ends lost 2 bases and 5 bases, in that order; junction bases with no gene match: 9. This CDR3 region has 16 residues. Germline V gene lookup returns CDR1 GTSNPN and CDR2 SVGIG (reference sequence). CDR3 bases: TGTGCCTGGAGTCGAAAACTAGCGGGGGGAGGCGAGACCCAGTACTTC. Translation: CAWSRKLAGGGETQYF. The full variable domain, its missing parts supplied by reference TRBV30 and TRBJ2-5, is SQTIHQWPATLVQPVGSPLSLECTVEGTSNPNLYWYRQAAGRGLQLLFYSVGIGQISSEVPQNLSASRPQDRQFILSSKKLLLSDSGFYLCAWSRKLAGGGETQYFGPGTRLLVL.

The chain joins TRBV5-1 to TRBJ2-1, with 7 positions matching TRBD2. J was trimmed by 0 bases and V by 7 bases; bases with no gene match: 7. This CDR3 is built from 15 residues. CDR1 is SGHRS and CDR2 is YFSETQ in the germline V gene. The CDR3 DNA reads as TGCGCCAGCTGCCCCGGGGGGAGCTCCTACAATGAGCAGTTCTTC. This codes for CASCPGGSSYNEQFF.

This chain uses TRBV19 with TRBJ1-1; 8 bases map to TRBD1. The CDR3 runs to 14 residues. The V segment lost 5 bases and the J segment 1 base; nucleotides outside the gene matches: 3. Germline V gene lookup returns CDR1 LNHDA and CDR2 SQIVND (reference sequence). CDR3 protein: CASSHGTGNTEAFF. The CDR3 DNA sequence: TGTGCCAGTAGTCATGGGACAGGGAACACTGAAGCTTTCTTT.

The rearrangement links TRBV3-1 (or the pseudogene TRBV3-2) to TRBJ2-5, with D possibly being TRBD1 (6 bases). CDR1 is LGHDT and CDR2 is YNNKEL in the germline V gene (reference sequence). V was clipped by 2 bases and J by 5 bases, with 21 bases between them. This CDR3 region has 17 residues. For the CDR3, the DNA is TGTGCCAGCAGCCAAAGGTCAGGGGCCCTCGAGATGGAGACCCAGTACTTC. Encoded protein: CASSQRSGALEMETQYF.

The rearrangement joins TRBV5-1 to TRBJ2-3, with D perhaps TRBD1 (6 bases). CDR3 length equals 15 residues. The V and J ends lost 4 bases and 4 bases respectively, with 16 bases between them. CDR1 and CDR2 (germline): SGHRS, YFSETQ. The CDR3 protein is CASSPGHLGADTQYF. CDR3 sequence (DNA): TGCGCCAGCAGCCCGGGACATTTGGGGGCAGATACGCAGTATTTT.